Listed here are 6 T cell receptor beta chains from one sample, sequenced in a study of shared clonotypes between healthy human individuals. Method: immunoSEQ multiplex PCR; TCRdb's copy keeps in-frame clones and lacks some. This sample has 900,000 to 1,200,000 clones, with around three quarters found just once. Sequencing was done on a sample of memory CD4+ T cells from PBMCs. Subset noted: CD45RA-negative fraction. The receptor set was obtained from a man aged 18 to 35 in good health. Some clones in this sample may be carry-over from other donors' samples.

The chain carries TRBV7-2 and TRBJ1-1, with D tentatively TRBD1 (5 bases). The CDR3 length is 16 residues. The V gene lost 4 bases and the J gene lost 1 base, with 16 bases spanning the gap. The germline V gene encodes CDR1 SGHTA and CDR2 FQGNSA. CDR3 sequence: CASSSPNGGANTEAFF. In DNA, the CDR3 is TGTGCCAGCAGCTCCCCTAACGGGGGAGCGAACACTGAAGCTTTCTTT. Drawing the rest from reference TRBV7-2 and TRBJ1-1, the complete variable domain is GAGVSQSPSNKVTEKGKDVELRCDPISGHTALYWYRQSLGQGLEFLIYFQGNSAPDKSGLPSDRFSAERTGGSVSTLTIQRTQQEDSAVYLCASSSPNGGANTEAFFGQGTRLTVV.

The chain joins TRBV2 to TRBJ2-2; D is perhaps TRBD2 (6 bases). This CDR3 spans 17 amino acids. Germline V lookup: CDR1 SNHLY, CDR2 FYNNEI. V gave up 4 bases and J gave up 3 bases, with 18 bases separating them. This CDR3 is CASSGSGTPTDTGELFF. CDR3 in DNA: TGTGCCAGCAGTGGATCCGGGACTCCCACGGACACCGGGGAGCTGTTTTTT.

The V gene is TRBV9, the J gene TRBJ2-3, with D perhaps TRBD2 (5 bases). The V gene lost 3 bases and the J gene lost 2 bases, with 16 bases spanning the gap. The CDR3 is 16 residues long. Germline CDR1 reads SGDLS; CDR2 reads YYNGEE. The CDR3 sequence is CASSGGFWGDTDTQYF. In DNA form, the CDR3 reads TGTGCCAGCAGCGGAGGGTTTTGGGGTGACACAGATACGCAGTATTTT.

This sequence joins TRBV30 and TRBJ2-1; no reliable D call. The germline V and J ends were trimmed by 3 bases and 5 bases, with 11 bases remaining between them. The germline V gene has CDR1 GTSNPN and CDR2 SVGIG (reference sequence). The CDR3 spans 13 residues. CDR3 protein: CAWRPLVHNEQFF. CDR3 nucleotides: TGTGCCTGGAGACCCCTCGTTCACAATGAGCAGTTCTTC.

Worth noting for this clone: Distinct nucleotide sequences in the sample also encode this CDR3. The CDR3 coding sequence is TGTGCCAGCTCACCGGGAGGGAGCTCCTACGAGCAGTACTTC. Residues: CASSPGGSSYEQYF. V is TRBV18 and J is TRBJ2-7; 7 bases are a match to TRBD2. The CDR3 contains 14 residues. Germline trimming cut 3 bases from V and 0 bases from J; bases unmatched to any gene: 2. Germline CDR1 and CDR2: KGHSH and LQKENI.

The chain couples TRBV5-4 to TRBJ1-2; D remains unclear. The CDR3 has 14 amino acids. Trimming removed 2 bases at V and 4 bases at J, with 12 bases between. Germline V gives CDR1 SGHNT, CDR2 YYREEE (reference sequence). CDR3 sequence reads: CASSFGVVVYGYTF. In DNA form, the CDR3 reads TGTGCCAGCAGCTTCGGGGTAGTTGTCTATGGCTACACCTTC.